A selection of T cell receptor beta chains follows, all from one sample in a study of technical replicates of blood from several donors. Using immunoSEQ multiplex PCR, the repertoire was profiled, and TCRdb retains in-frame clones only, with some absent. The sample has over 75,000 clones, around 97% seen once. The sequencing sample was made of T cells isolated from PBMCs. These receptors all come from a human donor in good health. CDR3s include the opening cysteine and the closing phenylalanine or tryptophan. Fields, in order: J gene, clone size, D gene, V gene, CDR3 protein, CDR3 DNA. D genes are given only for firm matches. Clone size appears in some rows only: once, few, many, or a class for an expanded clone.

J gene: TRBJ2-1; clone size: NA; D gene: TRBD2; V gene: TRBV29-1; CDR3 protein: CSVVLAGGKYNEQFF; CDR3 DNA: TGCAGCGTTGTTCTTGCGGGAGGGAAATACAATGAGCAGTTCTTC
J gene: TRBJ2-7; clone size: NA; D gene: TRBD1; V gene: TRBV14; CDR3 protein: CASLNRTGFSYEQYF; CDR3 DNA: TGTGCCAGCCTCAATAGGACAGGCTTCTCCTACGAGCAGTACTTC
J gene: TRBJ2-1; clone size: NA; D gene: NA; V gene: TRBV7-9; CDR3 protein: CASSVGPDIYEQFF; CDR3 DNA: TGTGCCAGCAGCGTGGGGCCAGACATCTATGAGCAGTTCTTC
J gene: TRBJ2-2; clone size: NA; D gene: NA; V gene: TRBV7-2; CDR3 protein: CASSSGRASNTGELFF; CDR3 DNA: TGTGCCAGCAGCTCCGGACGGGCTAGCAACACCGGGGAGCTGTTTTTT
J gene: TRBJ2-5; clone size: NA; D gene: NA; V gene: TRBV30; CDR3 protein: CAWSVSGLYPAQYF; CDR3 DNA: TGTGCCTGGAGTGTTTCGGGACTCTATCCAGCCCAGTACTTC
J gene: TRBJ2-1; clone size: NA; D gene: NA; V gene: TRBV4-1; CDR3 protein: CASSQGSERVVYNEQFF; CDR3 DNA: TGCGCCAGCAGCCAAGGGTCGGAGCGGGTCGTCTACAATGAGCAGTTCTTC
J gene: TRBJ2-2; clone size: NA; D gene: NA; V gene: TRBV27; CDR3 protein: CASSRARGTGELFF; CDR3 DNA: TGTGCCAGCAGCAGGGCCCGAGGCACCGGGGAGCTGTTTTTT
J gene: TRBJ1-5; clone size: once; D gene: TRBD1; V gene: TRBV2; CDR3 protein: CASSGLRQGGTQPQHF; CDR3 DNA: TGTGCCAGCAGTGGCCTCAGGCAGGGGGGCACTCAGCCCCAGCATTTT
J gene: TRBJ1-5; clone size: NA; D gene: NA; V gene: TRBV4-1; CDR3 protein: CASSQRQSNQPQHF; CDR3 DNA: TGCGCCAGCAGCCAGCGACAGTCCAATCAGCCCCAGCATTTT
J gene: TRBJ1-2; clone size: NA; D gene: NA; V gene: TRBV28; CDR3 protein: CASCRTDFYGYTF; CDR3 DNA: TGTGCCAGCTGTAGGACAGATTTCTATGGCTACACCTTC
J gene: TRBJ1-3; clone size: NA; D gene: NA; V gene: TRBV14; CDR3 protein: CASSQAGGNTIYF; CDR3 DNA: TGTGCCAGCAGCCAAGCAGGGGGAAACACCATATATTTT
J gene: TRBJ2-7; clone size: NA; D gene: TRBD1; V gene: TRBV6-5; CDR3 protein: CASSYFPGQGLDEQYF; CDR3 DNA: TGTGCCAGCAGTTACTTCCCGGGACAGGGATTAGACGAGCAGTACTTC
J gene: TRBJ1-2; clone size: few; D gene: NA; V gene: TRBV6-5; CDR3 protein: CASSSGGLGYTF; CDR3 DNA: TGTGCCAGCAGTTCCGGGGGTCTGGGCTACACCTTC
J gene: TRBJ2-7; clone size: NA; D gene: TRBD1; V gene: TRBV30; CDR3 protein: CAWSFGTALEQYF; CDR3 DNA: TGTGCCTGGAGTTTCGGGACAGCCCTCGAGCAGTACTTC
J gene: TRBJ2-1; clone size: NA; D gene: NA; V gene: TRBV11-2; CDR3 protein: CASRYSSYNEQFF; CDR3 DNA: TGTGCCAGCAGGTACAGCTCCTACAATGAGCAGTTCTTC
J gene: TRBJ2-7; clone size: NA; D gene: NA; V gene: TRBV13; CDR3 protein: CASSSGYEQYF; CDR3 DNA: TGTGCCAGCAGCTCGGGGTACGAGCAGTACTTC
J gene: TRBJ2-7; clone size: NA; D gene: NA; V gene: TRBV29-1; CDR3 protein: CSVEDTNAYEQYF; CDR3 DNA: TGCAGCGTTGAAGATACTAACGCCTACGAGCAGTACTTC
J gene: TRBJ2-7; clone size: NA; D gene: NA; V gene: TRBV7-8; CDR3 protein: CASSLGTVYEQYF; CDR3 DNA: TGTGCCAGCAGCTTAGGGACAGTCTACGAGCAGTACTTC
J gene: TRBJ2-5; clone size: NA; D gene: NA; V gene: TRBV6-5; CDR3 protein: CASTKRGTQYF; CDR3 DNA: TGTGCCAGCACTAAAAGGGGGACCCAGTACTTC
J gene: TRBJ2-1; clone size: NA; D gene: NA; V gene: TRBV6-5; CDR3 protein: CASSLLGPNEQFF; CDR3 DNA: TGTGCCAGCAGCTTACTAGGGCCCAATGAGCAGTTCTTC
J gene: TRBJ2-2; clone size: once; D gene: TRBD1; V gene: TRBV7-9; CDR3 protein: CASRTGTGGPGELFF; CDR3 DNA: TGTGCCAGCAGGACCGGGACAGGGGGCCCCGGGGAGCTGTTTTTT
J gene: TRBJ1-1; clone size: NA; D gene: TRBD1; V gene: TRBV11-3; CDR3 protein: CASSFGQDNGRGPEAFF; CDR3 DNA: TGTGCCAGCAGCTTCGGACAGGACAACGGGAGGGGCCCTGAAGCTTTCTTT
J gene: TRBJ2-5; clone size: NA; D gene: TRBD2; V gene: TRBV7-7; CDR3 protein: CASSLAAGGGETQYF; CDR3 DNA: TGTGCCAGCAGCTTAGCGGCGGGAGGGGGAGAGACCCAGTACTTC
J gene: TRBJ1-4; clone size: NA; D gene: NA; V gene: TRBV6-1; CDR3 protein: CASSETGGVGEKLFF; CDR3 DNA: TGTGCCAGCAGTGAAACGGGGGGTGTAGGTGAAAAACTGTTTTTT
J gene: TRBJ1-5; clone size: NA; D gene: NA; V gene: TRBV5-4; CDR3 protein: CASNKAGEISNQPQHF; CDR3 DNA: TGTGCCAGCAACAAGGCGGGGGAAATTAGCAATCAGCCCCAGCATTTT
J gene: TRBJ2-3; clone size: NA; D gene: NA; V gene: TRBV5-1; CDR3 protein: CASSLHWLGQDTQYF; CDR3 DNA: TGCGCCAGCAGCTTGCACTGGTTGGGCCAGGATACGCAGTATTTT
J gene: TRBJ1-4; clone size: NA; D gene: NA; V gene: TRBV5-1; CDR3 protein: CASSLGSEKLFF; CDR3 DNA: TGCGCCAGCAGCTTGGGTAGCGAAAAACTGTTTTTT
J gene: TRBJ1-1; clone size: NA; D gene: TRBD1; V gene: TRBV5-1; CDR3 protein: CASSPRDSGTEAFF; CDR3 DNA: TGCGCCAGCAGCCCCAGGGACAGTGGCACTGAAGCTTTCTTT
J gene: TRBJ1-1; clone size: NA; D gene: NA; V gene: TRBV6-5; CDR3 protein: CASSYQTRLGAEAFF; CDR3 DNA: TGTGCCAGCAGTTACCAGACCCGGCTAGGGGCTGAAGCTTTCTTT
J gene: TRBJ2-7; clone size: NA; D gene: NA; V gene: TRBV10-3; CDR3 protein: CAISVRQGSYEQYF; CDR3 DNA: TGTGCCATCAGTGTAAGGCAGGGGTCCTACGAGCAGTACTTC
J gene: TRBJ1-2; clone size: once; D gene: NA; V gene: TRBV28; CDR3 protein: CASSLEPGHYGYTF; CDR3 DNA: TGTGCCAGCAGTTTAGAGCCGGGACATTATGGCTACACCTTC
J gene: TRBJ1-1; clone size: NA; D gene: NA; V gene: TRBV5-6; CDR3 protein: CASSPAGPAEAFF; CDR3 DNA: TGTGCCAGCAGCCCCGCGGGGCCGGCTGAAGCTTTCTTT
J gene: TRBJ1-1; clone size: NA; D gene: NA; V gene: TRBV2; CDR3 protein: CASISGLEAFF; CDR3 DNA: TGTGCCAGCATCTCGGGTCTTGAAGCTTTCTTT
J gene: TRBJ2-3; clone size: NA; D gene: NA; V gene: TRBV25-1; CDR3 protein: CASRRGNTDTQYF; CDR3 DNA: TGTGCCAGCAGGCGGGGAAACACAGATACGCAGTATTTT
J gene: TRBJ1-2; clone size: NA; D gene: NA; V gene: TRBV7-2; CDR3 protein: CASSLWGSSPYGYTF; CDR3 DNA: TGTGCCAGCAGCTTATGGGGCAGCAGCCCCTATGGCTACACCTTC
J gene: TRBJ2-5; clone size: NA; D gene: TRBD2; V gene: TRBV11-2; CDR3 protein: CASRLGRGEETQYF; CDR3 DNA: TGTGCCAGCAGACTTGGGAGGGGCGAAGAGACCCAGTACTTC
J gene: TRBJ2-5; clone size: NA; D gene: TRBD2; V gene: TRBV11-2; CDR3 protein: CASSSWSGGQETQYF; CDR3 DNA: TGTGCCAGCAGCTCCTGGTCGGGGGGCCAAGAGACCCAGTACTTC
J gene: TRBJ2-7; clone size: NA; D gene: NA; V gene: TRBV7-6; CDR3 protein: CASSLQVHEQYF; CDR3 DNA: TGTGCCAGCAGCTTACAGGTCCACGAGCAGTACTTC
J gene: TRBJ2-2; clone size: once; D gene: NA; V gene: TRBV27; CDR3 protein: CASSWRTHTGELFF; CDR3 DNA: TGTGCCAGCTCTTGGAGGACCCACACCGGGGAGCTGTTTTTT
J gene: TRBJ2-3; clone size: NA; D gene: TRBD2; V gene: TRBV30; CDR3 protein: CAWSGDYLAGDPDTQYF; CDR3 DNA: TGTGCCTGGAGTGGGGACTATCTAGCGGGAGATCCAGATACGCAGTATTTT